Presented here are 10 T cell receptor beta chains from one specimen sequenced in a study of long-term antiretroviral therapy in people with HIV. Investigators performed immunoSEQ version v3.0 at survey level. Measured with immunoSEQ multiplex PCR; TCRdb has only the in-frame clones, and not every one. Here the sample spans about 39,000 clones, 86% being singletons. This material consisted of unsorted PBMCs, taken 1.2 years after starting antiretroviral therapy. The origin of the receptors is a woman in her fifties or sixties with HIV.

This clone has just a few counts. This sequence joins TRBV2 and TRBJ1-2; TRBD1 aligns across 7 bases. The ends lost 11 bases at V and 4 bases at J; junction bases unmatched: 10. CDR1 is SNHLY and CDR2 is FYNNEI in the germline V gene. The CDR3 has 13 amino acids. The CDR3, as DNA: TGTGCCGACAGGGACGATCCTTCCTATGGCTACACCTTC. Protein: CADRDDPSYGYTF.

J is TRBJ1-1 and V is TRBV6-1, with 9 bases fitting TRBD1. The CDR3 is 15 amino acids. J was trimmed by 1 base and V by 5 bases; bases with no gene match: 5. Germline values: CDR1 MNHNS, CDR2 SASEGT. The CDR3 loop is CASSLQGAPNTEAFF. The CDR3, as DNA: TGTGCCAGCAGTTTACAGGGGGCTCCGAACACTGAAGCTTTCTTT.

This chain connects TRBV19 to TRBJ1-1; 8 bases fit TRBD1. Germline V CDR1 and CDR2: LNHDA, SQIVND (reference sequence). Losses at the gene ends were 5 bases for V and 0 bases for J; bases not matched to a gene: 23. The CDR3 covers 21 residues. CDR3 protein: CASSLKRGQAIYRSMNTEAFF. The CDR3, as DNA: TGTGCCAGTAGTCTTAAACGGGGACAGGCGATATACCGCAGCATGAACACTGAAGCTTTCTTT.

The chain employs TRBV5-4 and TRBJ1-1, with D uncertain. V was cut by 4 bases and J by 5 bases, with 15 bases left in between. The CDR3 has 14 amino acids. In germline, CDR1 is SGHNT, CDR2 YYREEE (reference sequence). The CDR3 coding sequence is TGTGCCAGCAGCGTAGACTCGGATGGGACTGAAGCTTTCTTT. Its translation: CASSVDSDGTEAFF. Variable domain in full (rest from reference TRBV5-4 and TRBJ1-1): ETGVTQSPTHLIKTRGQQVTLRCSSQSGHNTVSWYQQALGQGPQFIFQYYREEENGRGNFPPRFSGLQFPNYSSELNVNALELDDSALYLCASSVDSDGTEAFFGQGTRLTVV.

The rearrangement uses TRBV19 and TRBJ1-5; 10 bases map to TRBD1. CDR3 length: 15 residues. The trim removed 7 bases at V and 7 bases at J, leaving 10 bases unmatched. Germline-derived CDR1 and CDR2 are LNHDA and SQIVND (reference sequence). Written as DNA, the CDR3 is TGTGCCAGTAATTGGGACAGGGGCGAGGGGCAGCCCCAGCATTTT. Amino acids: CASNWDRGEGQPQHF. The whole variable domain, filled in from reference TRBV19 and TRBJ1-5, reads DGGITQSPKYLFRKEGQNVTLSCEQNLNHDAMYWYRQDPGQGLRLIYYSQIVNDFQKGDIAEGYSVSREKKESFPLTVTSAQKNPTAFYLCASNWDRGEGQPQHFGDGTRLSIL.

The chain couples TRBV7-2 to TRBJ2-7; TRBD1 or TRBD2 may be the D gene (5 bases each). Per the germline V gene, CDR1 is SGHTA and CDR2 is FQGNSA. This CDR3 has 14 amino acids. V lost 0 bases and J 5 bases, leaving 11 bases between the germline ends. CDR3 region: CASSLAWGKDEQYF. CDR3 nucleotides: TGTGCCAGCAGCTTAGCCTGGGGGAAGGACGAGCAGTACTTC.

The gene calls are TRBV6-1 and TRBJ1-1, with unresolved D. The V end was cut by 6 bases, the J end by 0 bases, with 14 bases between. The germline V gene encodes CDR1 MNHNS and CDR2 SASEGT. This CDR3 spans 15 amino acids. The CDR3 bases are TGTGCCAGCAGCGGGTCCGTGGTCGTGAACACTGAAGCTTTCTTT. Its translation is CASSGSVVVNTEAFF.

This clone has only one observation. V and J are TRBV7-2 and TRBJ2-7; D remains unclear. Germline V CDR1 and CDR2: SGHTA, FQGNSA. V dropped 1 base and J dropped 10 bases, with 11 bases sitting between them. The CDR3 has 12 residues. The CDR3 DNA reads TGTGCCAGCAGCTTAGGTCTGACCAAACAGTACTTC. Residues: CASSLGLTKQYF.

The chain joins TRBV29-1 to TRBJ1-2; 7 bases fit TRBD1. The V and J ends lost 4 bases and 7 bases, in that order; junction bases with no gene match: 12. CDR3 length: 14 amino acids. Germline V CDR1 and CDR2: SQVTM, ANQGSEA. The CDR3 sequence is CSVGGGRGFGGYTF. In DNA form, the CDR3 reads TGCAGCGTTGGTGGGGGCAGGGGGTTTGGTGGCTACACCTTC.

The rearrangement uses TRBV5-1 and TRBJ1-3, with D unclear. Per germline, CDR1 SGHRS and CDR2 YFSETQ. V was shortened by 2 bases and J by 0 bases, with 21 bases between the two germline ends. The CDR3 has 19 residues. In nucleotides, the CDR3 is TGCGCCAGCAGCTTCGACCATATAGCAGGTTTGAGCTCTGGAAACACCATATATTTT. As protein: CASSFDHIAGLSSGNTIYF. The full variable domain, its missing parts supplied by reference TRBV5-1 and TRBJ1-3, is KAGVTQTPRYLIKTRGQQVTLSCSPISGHRSVSWYQQTPGQGLQFLFEYFSETQRNKGNFPGRFSGRQFSNSRSEMNVSTLELGDSALYLCASSFDHIAGLSSGNTIYFGEGSWLTVV.